These 17 T cell receptor beta chains originate from one sample sequenced in a study of shared clonotypes between healthy human individuals. The method was immunoSEQ multiplex PCR; TCRdb's version includes in-frame clones alone and lacks a portion of them. The table has about 490,000 clones, 70% to 80% seen once. The specimen was PBMCs. These receptors originate from a woman aged 40 to 50 in good health. Some clones in this sample may be carry-over from other donors' samples.

J is TRBJ2-7 and V is TRBV29-1, with 10 bases that match TRBD2. J lost 9 bases, V lost 4 bases, and 6 bases had no gene match. The CDR3 contains 12 residues. The germline gives CDR1 SQVTM, CDR2 ANQGSEA. CDR3 coding DNA: TGCAGCGTTGGGGCTAGCGGGAGCCCGCAGTACTTC. It codes for CSVGASGSPQYF.

V is TRBV27 and J is TRBJ2-3; 12 nucleotides agree with TRBD2. CDR3 size: 16 residues. Looked up from germline, CDR1 is MNHEY and CDR2 is SMNVEV (reference sequence). J was trimmed by 5 bases and V by 2 bases; bases with no gene match: 5. The CDR3 region is CASSLGVGLAGDTQYF. CDR3 sequence (DNA): TGTGCCAGCAGTTTAGGAGTGGGACTAGCGGGAGATACGCAGTATTTT.

The chain joins TRBV7-9 to TRBJ2-7, with 9 nucleotides matching TRBD2. This CDR3 has 16 amino acids. V lost 1 base, J lost 2 bases, and 6 bases stayed unmatched. Germline values: CDR1 SEHNR, CDR2 FQNEAQ (reference sequence). The CDR3 spells CASSLGASGIPYEQYF. For the CDR3, the DNA is TGTGCCAGCAGCTTAGGAGCTAGCGGGATACCCTACGAGCAGTACTTC.

The chain has TRBV6-1 and TRBJ1-2; D remains ambiguous. This CDR3 region has 15 residues. The V end lost 0 bases, the J end lost 11 bases, and 19 bases lay between the germline ends. Germline CDR1 and CDR2: MNHNS and SASEGT. The CDR3 sequence: CASSEAGSGGMGYTF. The DNA of the CDR3 is TGTGCCAGCAGTGAAGCAGGGTCGGGCGGAATGGGGTACACCTTC.

V and J are TRBV7-3 and TRBJ2-3; 9 nucleotides agree with TRBD2. Trimming removed 5 bases from V and 5 bases from J; junction bases left unmatched: 20. Germline V gives CDR1 SGHTA, CDR2 FQGTGA. CDR3 length: 19 residues. In DNA form, the CDR3 reads TGTGCCAGCAGCCGCATCGGGTTGGTAGCGGGAGAGCAAATAGATACGCAGTATTTT. Translating it yields CASSRIGLVAGEQIDTQYF.

This sequence joins TRBV7-9 and TRBJ2-3; 7 positions match TRBD2. The CDR3 is 14 residues long. Losses at the gene ends were 3 bases for V and 6 bases for J; bases not matched to a gene: 6. Germline CDR1 and CDR2: SEHNR and FQNEAQ (reference sequence). The CDR3 reads CASSFAGVGDTQYF. DNA of the CDR3: TGTGCCAGCAGCTTCGCGGGAGTTGGGGATACGCAGTATTTT.

The V gene is TRBV18, the J gene TRBJ1-1; TRBD1 might be the D (6 bases). The CDR3 length is 17 residues. The V gene's germline CDR1 is KGHSH and CDR2 LQKENI. Trimming took off 0 bases at V and 6 bases at J, with 20 bases between the two ends. In DNA, the CDR3 is TGTGCCAGCTCACCACCGGGGGTACAGGGTGGGATCCCTGAAGCTTTCTTT. Its translation is CASSPPGVQGGIPEAFF. Together with reference TRBV18 and TRBJ1-1, the CDR3 gives the full variable domain: NAGVMQNPRHLVRRRGQEARLRCSPMKGHSHVYWYRQLPEEGLKFMVYLQKENIIDESGMPKERFSAEFPKEGPSILRIQQVVRGDSAAYFCASSPPGVQGGIPEAFFGQGTRLTVV.

V and J are TRBV5-1 and TRBJ1-1, with D perhaps TRBD1 (5 bases). Germline lookup yields CDR1 SGHRS and CDR2 YFSETQ. The V gene lost 1 base and the J gene lost 4 bases, with 11 bases spanning the gap. The CDR3 is made up of 14 amino acids. This CDR3 is CASSLSGRGTEAFF. The CDR3 bases are TGCGCCAGCAGCTTGTCAGGGAGGGGCACTGAAGCTTTCTTT.

The chain has TRBV5-5 and TRBJ2-5; TRBD2 matches 7 bases. The CDR3 spans 14 residues. J lost 0 bases, V lost 2 bases, and 1 base had no gene match. From germline, CDR1 is SGHKS and CDR2 YYEKEE (reference sequence). Written as DNA, the CDR3 is TGTGCCAGCAGCTTTCTAGCGGACCAAGAGACCCAGTACTTC. Protein: CASSFLADQETQYF.

The chain couples TRBV18 to TRBJ2-3; D possibly matches TRBD1 or TRBD2 (5 bases each). Trimming took 3 bases from V and 0 from J, leaving 13 bases between them. Germline V gene sequence: CDR1 KGHSH, CDR2 LQKENI. The CDR3 spans 16 residues. CDR3 nucleotides: TGTGCCAGCTCACCTCCGTGGGACCCTAGCACAGATACGCAGTATTTT. This codes for CASSPPWDPSTDTQYF. Based on the CDR3 plus reference TRBV18 and TRBJ2-3, the full variable domain is NAGVMQNPRHLVRRRGQEARLRCSPMKGHSHVYWYRQLPEEGLKFMVYLQKENIIDESGMPKERFSAEFPKEGPSILRIQQVVRGDSAAYFCASSPPWDPSTDTQYFGPGTRLTVL.

The V and J genes are TRBV5-4 and TRBJ2-1, with 9 positions matching TRBD2. V shed 3 bases, J shed 3 bases, and the junction held 7 bases outside the gene matches. Germline CDR1 reads SGHNT; CDR2 reads YYREEE (reference sequence). CDR3 length: 16 residues. CDR3 protein: CASSSASSGVYNEQFF. DNA of the CDR3: TGTGCCAGCAGCTCCGCCTCTAGCGGGGTCTACAATGAGCAGTTCTTC.

The V gene is TRBV9, the J gene TRBJ1-2; TRBD1 is a possible D gene (6 bases). CDR3 length equals 14 residues. Trimming pared 3 bases from V and 2 bases from J, leaving 11 bases between. CDR1 is SGDLS and CDR2 is YYNGEE in the germline V gene. DNA for the CDR3: TGTGCCAGCAGCGGGACCAGGGGAAACTATGGCTACACCTTC. Protein: CASSGTRGNYGYTF.

In its sample, this clone was seen a few times. V is TRBV6-5 and J is TRBJ2-3; 8 positions match TRBD2. The CDR3 runs 16 residues. Germline CDR1 reads MNHEY; CDR2 reads SVGAGI. V shed 2 bases, J shed 3 bases, and the junction held 7 bases outside the gene matches. The CDR3 nucleotides are TGTGCCAGCAGTTACGGTTCTAGCGGGCTGACAGATACGCAGTATTTT. Protein product: CASSYGSSGLTDTQYF.

The chain carries TRBV7-9 and TRBJ2-3; D may be TRBD2 (5 bases). The CDR3 is made up of 16 amino acids. Deletions cut 1 base from V and 0 bases from J, with 11 bases between. Germline V gives CDR1 SEHNR, CDR2 FQNEAQ (reference sequence). In nucleotides, the CDR3 is TGTGCCAGCAGCTTAGAAGGAGGCCCGAGCACAGATACGCAGTATTTT. The encoded protein is CASSLEGGPSTDTQYF.

The chain combines TRBV10-2 with TRBJ2-1, with a weak D call TRBD2 (5 bases). This CDR3 is 15 amino acids long. Per the germline V gene, CDR1 is WSHSY and CDR2 is SAAADI. V lost 0 bases to trimming and J lost 6 bases, with 12 bases between them. CDR3 in DNA: TGCGCCAGCAGTGAGTCGACGGGGTTGGGCAATGAGCAGTTCTTC. Translated: CASSESTGLGNEQFF.

This clone was detected a few times. V is TRBV7-2 and J is TRBJ2-1, with a tentative D call TRBD1 (6 bases). CDR1 is SGHTA and CDR2 is FQGNSA in the germline V gene. V lost 6 bases and J 8 bases, leaving 14 bases between the germline ends. The CDR3 extends over 13 amino acids. The CDR3 sequence: CASRWDNSDEQFF. The CDR3 DNA is TGTGCCAGCAGGTGGGACAATTCGGATGAGCAGTTCTTC.

The chain recombines TRBV9 with TRBJ2-1; 14 bases match TRBD2. CDR1 SGDLS and CDR2 YYNGEE come from the germline V gene. The CDR3 is 17 amino acids. The trim removed 3 bases at V and 6 bases at J, leaving 8 bases unmatched. CDR3: CASSAPGLAGVTNEQFF. CDR3 DNA: TGTGCCAGCAGCGCCCCGGGACTAGCGGGAGTAACCAATGAGCAGTTCTTC.